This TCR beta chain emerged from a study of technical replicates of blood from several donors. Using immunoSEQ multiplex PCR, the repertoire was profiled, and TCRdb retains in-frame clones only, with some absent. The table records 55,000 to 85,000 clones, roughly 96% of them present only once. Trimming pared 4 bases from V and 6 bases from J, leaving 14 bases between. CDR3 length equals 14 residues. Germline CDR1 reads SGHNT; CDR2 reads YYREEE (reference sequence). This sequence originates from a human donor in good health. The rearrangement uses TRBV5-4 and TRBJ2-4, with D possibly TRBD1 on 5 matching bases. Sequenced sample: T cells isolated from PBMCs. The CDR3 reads CASSNRTRLNIQYF. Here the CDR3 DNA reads TGTGCCAGCAGCAACAGGACCCGACTAAACATTCAGTACTTC.